This T cell receptor beta chain was observed in a study of regulatory T cells in long-lasting Graves disease. On the study more broadly: A definition of persistent Graves' disease required over 5 years of antithyroid drugs plus positive TSH receptor antibodies. Study-wide results and caveats: It was possible that the small sample size reduced accuracy.

The J segment lost 6 bases and the V segment lost 3 bases, leaving 4 bases of the junction unmatched. The CDR3 consists of 13 residues. Germline loops: CDR1 GTSNPN, CDR2 SVGIG (reference sequence). Building of the TCR beta libraries involved iRepertoire HTBI primers and Arm-PCR of CDR3 regions. TCRdb called the multiplex PCR reads again in MiXCR, with one record for every CDR3 protein. The sample consists of under 500,000 distinct CDR3 sequences, less than 25% of them appearing once. The time point was: persistent/refractory GD, antithyroid drugs over 5 years with positive TRAb. PBMCs were the source of the RNA used for TCR sequencing. The patients were drawn from one endocrinology department in Xi'an, China. Peripheral blood, roughly 8.8 milliliters of it, was drawn into EDTA tubes. Ten or more counts support this clonotype. Its matching antigen is unknown.

The sequencing here drew on peripheral blood mononuclear cells (PBMCs), taken when the disease was refractory, from a patient treated with antithyroid drugs. The rearrangement uses TRBV30 and TRBJ1-2; 10 bases are a match to TRBD1. This clonotype originated in a female donor with Graves disease. The DNA for the CDR3 is TGTGCCTGGAGGGGGACAGGGGAGGATGGCTACACCTTC. This gives the protein CAWRGTGEDGYTF.